This entry features one TCR beta chain sequence. Its antigen is currently unknown. The data stem from a study of OX40 agonist ivuxolimab in advanced cancers. Background on the study: At doses from 0.01 to 10 mg/kg, patients were given intravenous ivuxolimab every 2 weeks. Three patients got partial responses; one had hepatocellular carcinoma and two had cutaneous melanoma.

The CDR3 extends over 14 amino acids. V shed 7 bases and J shed 1 base, with 14 bases lying between them. Germline V lookup: CDR1 SGHNT, CDR2 YYREEE (reference sequence). Whole-study results and caveats: At 0.1 to 3.0 mg/kg, CD4+ and CD8+ blood T cells expanded clonally by week 6.

The data were produced by immunoSEQ multiplex PCR, yet TCRdb's version contains in-frame clones alone and is incomplete. Of tens of thousands of clones in the sample, approximately 85% are singletons; the top ten hold 2% to 2.5%. This chain uses TRBV5-4 with TRBJ2-5; a possible D gene is TRBD1 (5 bases). Sequencing was performed on CD4+ or CD8+ T cells sorted from blood, taken in a trial of the OX40 agonist ivuxolimab. The receptor was derived from an adult with an advanced solid tumor such as melanoma, head and neck, liver or kidney cancer. The CDR3 protein is CASSTQGVQETQYF. The CDR3, as DNA: TGTGCCAGCTCGACCCAGGGTGTCCAAGAGACCCAGTACTTC. The full variable domain, with the rest looked up from reference TRBV5-4 and TRBJ2-5, is ETGVTQSPTHLIKTRGQQVTLRCSSQSGHNTVSWYQQALGQGPQFIFQYYREEENGRGNFPPRFSGLQFPNYSSELNVNALELDDSALYLCASSTQGVQETQYFGPGTRLLVL.